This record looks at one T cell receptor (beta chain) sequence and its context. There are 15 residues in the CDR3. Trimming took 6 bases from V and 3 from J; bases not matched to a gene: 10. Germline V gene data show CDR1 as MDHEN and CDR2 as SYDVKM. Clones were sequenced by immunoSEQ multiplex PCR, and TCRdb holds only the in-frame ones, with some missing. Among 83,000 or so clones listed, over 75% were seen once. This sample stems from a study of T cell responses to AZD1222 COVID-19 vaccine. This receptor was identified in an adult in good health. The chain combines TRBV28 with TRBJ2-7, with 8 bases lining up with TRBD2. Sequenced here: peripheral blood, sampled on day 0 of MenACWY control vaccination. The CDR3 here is CASSSSGLVVYEQYF. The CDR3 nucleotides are TGTGCCAGCAGCTCCTCGGGACTAGTGGTCTACGAGCAGTACTTC.